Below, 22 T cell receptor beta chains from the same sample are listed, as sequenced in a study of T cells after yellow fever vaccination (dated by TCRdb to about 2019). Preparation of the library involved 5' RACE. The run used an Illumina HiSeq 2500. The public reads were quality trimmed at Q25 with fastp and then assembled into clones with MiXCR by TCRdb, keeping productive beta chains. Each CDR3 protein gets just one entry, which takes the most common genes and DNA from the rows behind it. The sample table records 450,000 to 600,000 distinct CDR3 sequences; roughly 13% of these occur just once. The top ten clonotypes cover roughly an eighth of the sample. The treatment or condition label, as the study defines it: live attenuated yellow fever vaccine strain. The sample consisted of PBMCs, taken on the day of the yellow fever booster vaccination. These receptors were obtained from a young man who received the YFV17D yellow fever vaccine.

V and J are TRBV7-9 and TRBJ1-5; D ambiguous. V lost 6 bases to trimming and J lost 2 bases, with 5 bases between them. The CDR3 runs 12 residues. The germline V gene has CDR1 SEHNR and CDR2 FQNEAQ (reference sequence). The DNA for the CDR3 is TGTGCCAGCAGTTTTCGCAATCAGCCCCAGCATTTT. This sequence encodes CASSFRNQPQHF.

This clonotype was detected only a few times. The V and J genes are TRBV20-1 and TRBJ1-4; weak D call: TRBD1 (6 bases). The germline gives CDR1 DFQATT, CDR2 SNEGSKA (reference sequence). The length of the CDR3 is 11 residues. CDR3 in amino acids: CSYRVSEKLFF. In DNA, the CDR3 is TGCAGCTACAGGGTTAGCGAAAAACTGTTTTTT.

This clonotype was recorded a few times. The chain's CDR3 is CASSIDGGRNTQYF. The CDR3 DNA reads as TGTGCCAGTAGTATAGATGGGGGCCGGAATACGCAGTATTTT. This sequence joins TRBV19 and TRBJ2-3; the D gene is possibly TRBD1 (6 bases). V shed 0 bases and J shed 7 bases, with 11 bases lying between them. Per germline, CDR1 LNHDA and CDR2 SQIVND (reference sequence). This CDR3 has 14 amino acids.

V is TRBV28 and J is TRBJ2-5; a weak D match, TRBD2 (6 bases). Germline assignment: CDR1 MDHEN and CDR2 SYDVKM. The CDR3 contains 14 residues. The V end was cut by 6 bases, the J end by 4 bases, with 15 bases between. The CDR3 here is CASRPGSRRETQYF. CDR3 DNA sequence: TGTGCCAGCAGACCCGGGAGCAGGAGAGAGACCCAGTACTTC. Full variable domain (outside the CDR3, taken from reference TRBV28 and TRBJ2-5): DVKVTQSSRYLVKRTGEKVFLECVQDMDHENMFWYRQDPGLGLRLIYFSYDVKMKEKGDIPEGYSVSREKKERFSLILESASTNQTSMYLCASRPGSRRETQYFGPGTRLLVL.

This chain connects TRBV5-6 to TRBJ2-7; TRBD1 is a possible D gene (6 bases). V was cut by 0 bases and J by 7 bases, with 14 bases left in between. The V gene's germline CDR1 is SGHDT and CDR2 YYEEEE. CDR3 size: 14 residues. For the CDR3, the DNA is TGTGCCAGCAGCTTGGGTGGGGGCTGGTATGAGCAGTACTTC. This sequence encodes CASSLGGGWYEQYF. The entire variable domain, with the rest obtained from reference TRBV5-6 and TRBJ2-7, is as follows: DAGVTQSPTHLIKTRGQQVTLRCSPKSGHDTVSWYQQALGQGPQFIFQYYEEEERQRGNFPDRFSGHQFPNYSSELNVNALLLGDSALYLCASSLGGGWYEQYFGPGTRLTVT.

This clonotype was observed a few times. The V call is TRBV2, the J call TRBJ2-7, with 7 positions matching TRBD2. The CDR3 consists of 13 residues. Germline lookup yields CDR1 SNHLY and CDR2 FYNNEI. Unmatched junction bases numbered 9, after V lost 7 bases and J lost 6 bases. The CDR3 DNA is TGTGCCAGCACCAGGGAGGGCCGTGGCGAGCAGTACTTC. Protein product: CASTREGRGEQYF.

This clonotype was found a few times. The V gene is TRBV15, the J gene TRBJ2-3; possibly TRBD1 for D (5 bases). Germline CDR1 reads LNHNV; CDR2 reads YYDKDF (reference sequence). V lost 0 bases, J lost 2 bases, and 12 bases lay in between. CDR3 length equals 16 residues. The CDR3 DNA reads TGTGCCACCAGCAGAGATGTGGGGCTCAACACAGATACGCAGTATTTT. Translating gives CATSRDVGLNTDTQYF.

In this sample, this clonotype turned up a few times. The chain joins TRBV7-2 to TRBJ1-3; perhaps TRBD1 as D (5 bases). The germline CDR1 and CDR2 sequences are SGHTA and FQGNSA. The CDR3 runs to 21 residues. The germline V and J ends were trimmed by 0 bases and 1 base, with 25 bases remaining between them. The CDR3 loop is CASSLAATGLIGLYSGNTIYF. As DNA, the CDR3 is TGTGCCAGCAGCTTAGCTGCGACGGGACTTATTGGACTCTATTCTGGAAACACCATATATTTT.

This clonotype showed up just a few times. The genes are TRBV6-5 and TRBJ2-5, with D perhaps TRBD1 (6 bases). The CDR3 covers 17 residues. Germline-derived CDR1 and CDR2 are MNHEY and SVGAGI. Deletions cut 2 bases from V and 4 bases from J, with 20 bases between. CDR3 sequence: CASSYGWGRGGSETQYF. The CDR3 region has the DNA TGTGCCAGCAGTTACGGTTGGGGCAGGGGCGGTTCAGAGACCCAGTACTTC.

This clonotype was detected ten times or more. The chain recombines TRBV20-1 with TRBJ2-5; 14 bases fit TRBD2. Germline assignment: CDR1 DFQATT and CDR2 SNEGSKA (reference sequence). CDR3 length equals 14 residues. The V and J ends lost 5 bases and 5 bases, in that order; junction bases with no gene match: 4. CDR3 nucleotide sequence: TGCAGTGCTCAGACTAGCGGGAGGGCCGAGACCCAGTACTTC. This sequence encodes CSAQTSGRAETQYF.

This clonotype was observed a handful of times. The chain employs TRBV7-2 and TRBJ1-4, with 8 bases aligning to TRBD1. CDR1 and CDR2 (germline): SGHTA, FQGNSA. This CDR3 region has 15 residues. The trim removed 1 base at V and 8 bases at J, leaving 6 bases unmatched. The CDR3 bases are TGTGCCAGCAGCTTAGTCTCAGGGGGCGACGAAAAACTGTTTTTT. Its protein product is CASSLVSGGDEKLFF.

CDR3 sequence: CAISESWGKGASSYEQYF. Written as DNA, the CDR3 is TGTGCCATCAGTGAGTCGTGGGGAAAAGGGGCATCCTCCTACGAGCAGTACTTC. V usage is TRBV10-3 and J usage is TRBJ2-7, with D possibly matching TRBD1 (5 bases). Germline values: CDR1 ENHRY, CDR2 SYGVKD. The CDR3 has 18 amino acids. V was trimmed by 0 bases and J by 0 bases, leaving 18 bases between them.

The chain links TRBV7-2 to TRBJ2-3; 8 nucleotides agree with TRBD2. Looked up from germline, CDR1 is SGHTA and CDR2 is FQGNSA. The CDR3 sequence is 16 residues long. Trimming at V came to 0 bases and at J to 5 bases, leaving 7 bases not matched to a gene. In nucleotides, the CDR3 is TGTGCCAGCAGCTTAGCTGGCGGGAGGCAGGAAGATACGCAGTATTTT. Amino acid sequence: CASSLAGGRQEDTQYF. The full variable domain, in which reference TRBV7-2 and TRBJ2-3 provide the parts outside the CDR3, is GAGVSQSPSNKVTEKGKDVELRCDPISGHTALYWYRQSLGQGLEFLIYFQGNSAPDKSGLPSDRFSAERTGGSVSTLTIQRTQQEDSAVYLCASSLAGGRQEDTQYFGPGTRLTVL.

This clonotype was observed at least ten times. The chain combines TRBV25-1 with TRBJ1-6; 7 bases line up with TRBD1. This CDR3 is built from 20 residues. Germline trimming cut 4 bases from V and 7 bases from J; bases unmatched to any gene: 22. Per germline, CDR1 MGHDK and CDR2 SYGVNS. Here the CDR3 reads CASSGTGTAGQWVKNSPLHF. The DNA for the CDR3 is TGTGCCAGCAGTGGTACAGGGACAGCTGGCCAATGGGTGAAAAATTCACCCCTCCACTTT.

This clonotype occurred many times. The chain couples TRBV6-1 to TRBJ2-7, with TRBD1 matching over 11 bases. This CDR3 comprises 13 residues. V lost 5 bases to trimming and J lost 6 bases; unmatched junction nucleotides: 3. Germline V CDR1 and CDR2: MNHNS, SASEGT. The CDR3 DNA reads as TGTGCCAGCAGTCCGGACAGGGGGCGCGAGCAGTACTTC. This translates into CASSPDRGREQYF.

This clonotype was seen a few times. The CDR3 loop reads CASSPTSVQETQYF. The CDR3 nucleotides are TGTGCCAGCAGCCCTACTAGCGTTCAAGAGACCCAGTACTTC. V and J are TRBV7-7 and TRBJ2-5, with TRBD2 matching 7 bases. Germline V CDR1 and CDR2: SSHAT, FNYEAQ (reference sequence). The length of the CDR3 is 14 residues. Unmatched junction bases numbered 5, after V lost 5 bases and J lost 2 bases. Filled out from reference TRBV7-7 and TRBJ2-5, the complete variable domain reads GAGVSQSPRYKVTKRGQDVTLRCDPISSHATLYWYQQALGQGPEFLTYFNYEAQPDKSGLPSDRFSAERPEGSISTLTIQRTEQRDSAMYRCASSPTSVQETQYFGPGTRLLVL.

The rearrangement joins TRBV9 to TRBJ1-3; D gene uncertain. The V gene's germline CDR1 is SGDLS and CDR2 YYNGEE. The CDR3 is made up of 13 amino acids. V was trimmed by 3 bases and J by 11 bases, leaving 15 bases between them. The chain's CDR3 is CASSAWPPRSIYF. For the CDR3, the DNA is TGTGCCAGCAGCGCGTGGCCCCCCCGCTCCATATATTTT.

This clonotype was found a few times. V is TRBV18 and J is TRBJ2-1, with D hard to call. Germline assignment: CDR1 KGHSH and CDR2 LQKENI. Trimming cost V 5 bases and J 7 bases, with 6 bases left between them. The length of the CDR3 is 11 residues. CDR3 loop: CASSSKNEQFF. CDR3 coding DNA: TGTGCCAGCTCATCAAAAAATGAGCAGTTCTTC.

The CDR3 reads CASSLETSTYEQYF. The DNA of the CDR3 is TGTGCCAGCAGCTTAGAGACATCCACCTACGAGCAGTACTTC. The chain has TRBV7-8 and TRBJ2-7; D uncertain. This CDR3 is built from 14 residues. Trimming removed 1 base at V and 2 bases at J, with 9 bases between. Germline V gives CDR1 SGHVS, CDR2 FQNEAQ.

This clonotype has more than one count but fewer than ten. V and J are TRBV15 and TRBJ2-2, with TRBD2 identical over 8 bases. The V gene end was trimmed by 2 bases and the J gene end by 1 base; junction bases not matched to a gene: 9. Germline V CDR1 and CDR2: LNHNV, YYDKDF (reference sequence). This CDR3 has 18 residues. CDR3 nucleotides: TGTGCCACCAGCAGAAGACGTAGCGGGACACGGAACACCGGGGAGCTGTTTTTT. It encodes CATSRRRSGTRNTGELFF.

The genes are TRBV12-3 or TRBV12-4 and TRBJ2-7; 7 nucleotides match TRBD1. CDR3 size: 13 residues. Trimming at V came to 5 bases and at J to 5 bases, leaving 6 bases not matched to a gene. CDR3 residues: CASSRDSVHEQYF. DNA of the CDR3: TGTGCCAGCAGTAGGGACAGCGTCCACGAGCAGTACTTC.

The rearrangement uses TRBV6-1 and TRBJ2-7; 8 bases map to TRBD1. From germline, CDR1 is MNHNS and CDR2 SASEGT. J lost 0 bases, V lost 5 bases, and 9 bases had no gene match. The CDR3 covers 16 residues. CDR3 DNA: TGTGCCAGCAGTCCCGGACAGGGCAAGGGCTCCTACGAGCAGTACTTC. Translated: CASSPGQGKGSYEQYF.